These T cell receptor beta chains were read from a single sample in a study of lung T cells in sarcoidosis with Löfgren's syndrome. Each CDR3 protein is one row after TCRdb ran MiXCR on the reads. The sample comprises 15,000 to 20,000 distinct CDR3 sequences, roughly 22% of which are singletons, and approximately 4% rests with the top ten. Material for sequencing was CD4+ T cells from PBMCs. These receptors were collected from a human donor with sarcoidosis (Löfgren's syndrome or another form), or a control subject (not recorded which). Both conserved end residues are part of each CDR3. Each record gives: CDR3 protein, J gene, clone size, V gene. The size field is filled for only some rows; it gives once, few, many or a size class.

CTSSAAALAGGTGELFF TRBJ2-2 - TRBV18
CASSFPGSDLAGAYEQYF TRBJ2-7 - TRBV12-3/TRBV12-4
CASSLRGNEQFF TRBJ2-1 many TRBV12-3/TRBV12-4
CSAPLQGRETQCF TRBJ2-5 - TRBV20-1
CSVVVGFYEQYF TRBJ2-7 many TRBV29-1
CSARTQGGYGYTF TRBJ1-2 once TRBV20-1
CASSWGFDSQETQYF TRBJ2-5 many TRBV7-3
CASSFTSSLSYEQYF TRBJ2-7 - TRBV6-9
CASSLATSGLSYNEQFF TRBJ2-1 few TRBV7-9
CASSATGDSNQPQHF TRBJ1-5 many TRBV9
CATSDWQAEALEGDTQYF TRBJ2-3 many TRBV24-1
CSAPRDSIYGYTF TRBJ1-2 medium-sized TRBV20-1